This passage covers 7 T cell receptor beta chains from one sample sequenced in a study of blood T cell repertoires in COVID-19. The repertoire was sequenced with immunoSEQ multiplex PCR; TCRdb's copy has only in-frame clones and lacks some. The sample lists 78,000 or so clones, around 79% occurring once. The sample comprised peripheral blood. The receptors here all came from a man aged 80 or over with acute or convalescent COVID-19.

The V gene is TRBV7-9, the J gene TRBJ2-2; tentatively, D is TRBD1 (6 bases). Trimming pared 1 base from V and 4 bases from J, leaving 10 bases between. The CDR3 loop spans 15 amino acids. Germline lookup yields CDR1 SEHNR and CDR2 FQNEAQ (reference sequence). CDR3 residues: CASSLDRASTGELFF. CDR3 in DNA: TGTGCCAGCAGCTTAGACAGGGCGAGCACCGGGGAGCTGTTTTTT.

This chain connects TRBV11-2 to TRBJ1-2; tentative D call: TRBD1 (6 bases). The CDR3 sequence is 14 residues long. V was trimmed by 2 bases and J by 1 base, leaving 8 bases between them. The V gene's germline CDR1 is SGHAT and CDR2 FQNNGV. CDR3 coding DNA: TGTGCCAGCAGCTTAATGGACAGTAACTATGGCTACACCTTC. This encodes CASSLMDSNYGYTF.

The chain is built from TRBV30 and TRBJ1-2, with D possibly matching TRBD1 (5 bases). The CDR3 length is 11 residues. V shed 4 bases and J shed 8 bases, with 11 bases lying between them. Germline values: CDR1 GTSNPN, CDR2 SVGIG (reference sequence). The CDR3 loop reads CAWIREGGYTF. In DNA form, the CDR3 reads TGTGCCTGGATTAGGGAGGGGGGCTACACCTTC.

The chain recombines TRBV5-8 with TRBJ1-5; D uncertain. In germline, CDR1 is SGHTS, CDR2 YDEGEE. Trimming took 1 base from V and 2 from J, leaving 13 bases between them. This CDR3 has 16 amino acids. CDR3 residues: CASSLKLTAGNQPQHF. In DNA form, the CDR3 reads TGTGCCAGCAGCTTGAAGTTGACGGCGGGCAATCAGCCCCAGCATTTT.

The V gene is TRBV30, the J gene TRBJ1-3; 7 bases map to TRBD1. Germline V gene lookup returns CDR1 GTSNPN and CDR2 SVGIG (reference sequence). The CDR3 consists of 14 residues. The junction had 7 bases not matched to a gene; V was cut back by 2 bases and J by 6 bases. The CDR3 bases are TGTGCCTGGAGTAGGGACAGTCATCTAAACACCATATATTTT. Translated, it gives CAWSRDSHLNTIYF.

The J gene is TRBJ2-2, the V gene TRBV7-6; 11 bases fit TRBD1. The CDR3 spans 16 residues. After removal of 5 bases from V and 3 bases from J, the junction contained 5 bases not matched to a gene. CDR1 is SGHVS, CDR2 FNYEAQ, per germline. DNA for the CDR3: TGTGCCAGCAGCGCCGGACAGGGGGCGGACACCGGGGAGCTGTTTTTT. Translation gives CASSAGQGADTGELFF.

The genes are TRBV7-2 and TRBJ2-7; 8 bases are shared with TRBD1. Germline V gives CDR1 SGHTA, CDR2 FQGNSA. CDR3 size: 15 residues. With V trimmed by 5 bases and J by 2 bases, 8 bases remained unmatched. The CDR3 loop is CASSKAGTGTYEQYF. In DNA form, the CDR3 reads TGTGCCAGCAGCAAAGCCGGGACAGGAACCTACGAGCAGTACTTC.